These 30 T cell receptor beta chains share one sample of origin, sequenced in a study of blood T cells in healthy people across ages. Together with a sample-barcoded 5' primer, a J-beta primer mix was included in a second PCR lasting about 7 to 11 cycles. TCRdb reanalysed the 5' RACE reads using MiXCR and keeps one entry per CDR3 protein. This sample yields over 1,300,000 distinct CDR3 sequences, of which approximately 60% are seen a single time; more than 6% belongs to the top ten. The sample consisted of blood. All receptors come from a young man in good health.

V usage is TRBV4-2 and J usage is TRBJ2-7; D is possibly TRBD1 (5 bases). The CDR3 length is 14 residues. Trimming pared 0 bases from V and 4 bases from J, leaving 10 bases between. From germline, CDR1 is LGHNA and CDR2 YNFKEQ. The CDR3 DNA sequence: TGTGCCAGCAGCCAAGAACAGGTCGGATACGAGCAGTACTTC. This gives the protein CASSQEQVGYEQYF.

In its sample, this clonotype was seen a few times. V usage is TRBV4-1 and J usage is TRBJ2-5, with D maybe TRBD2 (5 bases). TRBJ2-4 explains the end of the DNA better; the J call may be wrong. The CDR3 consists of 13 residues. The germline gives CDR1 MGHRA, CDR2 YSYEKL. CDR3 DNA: TGCGCCAGCAGCCATTCCGGGGAGAACATTCAGTACTTC. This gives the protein CASSHSGENIQYF.

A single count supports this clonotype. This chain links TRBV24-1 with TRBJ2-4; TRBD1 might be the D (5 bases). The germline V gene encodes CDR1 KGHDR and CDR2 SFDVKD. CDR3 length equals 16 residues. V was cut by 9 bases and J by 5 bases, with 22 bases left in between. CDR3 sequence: CATLGPGSNGENIQYF. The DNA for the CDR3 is TGTGCCACCTTGGGGCCGGGCTCGAATGGGGAAAACATTCAGTACTTC.

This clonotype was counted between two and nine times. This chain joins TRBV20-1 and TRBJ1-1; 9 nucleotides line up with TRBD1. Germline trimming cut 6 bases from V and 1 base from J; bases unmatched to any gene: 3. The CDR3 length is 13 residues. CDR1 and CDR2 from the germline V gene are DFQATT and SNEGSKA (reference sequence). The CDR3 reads CSAPTGGNTEAFF. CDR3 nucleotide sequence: TGCAGTGCGCCGACAGGGGGGAACACTGAAGCTTTCTTT.

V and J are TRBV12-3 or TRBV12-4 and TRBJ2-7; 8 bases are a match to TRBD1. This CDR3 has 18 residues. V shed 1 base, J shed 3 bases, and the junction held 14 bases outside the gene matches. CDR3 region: CASSLGLGRGQGGYEQYF. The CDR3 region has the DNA TGTGCCAGCAGTTTAGGTCTAGGGAGAGGACAGGGTGGCTACGAGCAGTACTTC.

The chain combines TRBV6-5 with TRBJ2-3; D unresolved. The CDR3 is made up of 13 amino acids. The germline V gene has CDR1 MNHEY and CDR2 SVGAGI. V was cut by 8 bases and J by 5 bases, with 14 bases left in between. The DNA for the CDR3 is TGTGCCAGCGCAGACGTGATTTTAGATACGCAGTATTTT. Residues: CASADVILDTQYF.

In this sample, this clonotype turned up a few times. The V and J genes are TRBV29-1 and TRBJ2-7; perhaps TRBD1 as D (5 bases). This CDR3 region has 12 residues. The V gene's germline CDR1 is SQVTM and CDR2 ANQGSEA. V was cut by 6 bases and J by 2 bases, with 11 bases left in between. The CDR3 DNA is TGCAGCGTAGCCACAGGACCCTACGAGCAGTACTTC. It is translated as CSVATGPYEQYF.

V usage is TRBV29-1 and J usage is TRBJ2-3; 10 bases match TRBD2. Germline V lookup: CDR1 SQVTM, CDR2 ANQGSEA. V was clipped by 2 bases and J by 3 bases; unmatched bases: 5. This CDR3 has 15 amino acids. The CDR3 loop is CSVELIAGGTDTQYF. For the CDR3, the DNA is TGCAGCGTTGAATTAATAGCGGGGGGAACAGATACGCAGTATTTT.

The CDR3 coding sequence is TGCGCCAGCAGCCCCCACCTAGCCAACGACGAGCAGTACTTC. This gives the protein CASSPHLANDEQYF. J is TRBJ2-7 and V is TRBV10-1, with D tentatively TRBD2 (5 bases). Germline CDR1 and CDR2: WNHNN and SYGVQD (reference sequence). This CDR3 contains 14 residues. V lost 6 bases, J lost 5 bases, and 17 bases lay in between.

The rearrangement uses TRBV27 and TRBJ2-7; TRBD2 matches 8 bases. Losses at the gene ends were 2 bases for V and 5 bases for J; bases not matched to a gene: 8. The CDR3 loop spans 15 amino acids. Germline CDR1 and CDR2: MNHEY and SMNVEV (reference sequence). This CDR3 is CASSLTGAGGDEQYF. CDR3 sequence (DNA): TGTGCCAGCAGTTTAACGGGGGCGGGAGGCGACGAGCAGTACTTC.

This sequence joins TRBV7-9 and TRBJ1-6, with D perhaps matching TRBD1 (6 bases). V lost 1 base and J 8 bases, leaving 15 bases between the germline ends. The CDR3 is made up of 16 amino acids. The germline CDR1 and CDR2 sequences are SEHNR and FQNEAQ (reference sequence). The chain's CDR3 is CASSLVIGGRDSPLHF. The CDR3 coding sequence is TGTGCCAGCAGCTTAGTAATCGGGGGGCGGGATTCACCCCTCCACTTT.

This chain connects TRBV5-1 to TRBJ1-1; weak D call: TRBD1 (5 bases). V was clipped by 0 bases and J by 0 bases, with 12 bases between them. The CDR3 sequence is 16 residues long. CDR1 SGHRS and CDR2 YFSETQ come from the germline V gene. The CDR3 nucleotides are TGCGCCAGCAGCTTGGAGGCCCCGACAGTGAACACTGAAGCTTTCTTT. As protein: CASSLEAPTVNTEAFF.

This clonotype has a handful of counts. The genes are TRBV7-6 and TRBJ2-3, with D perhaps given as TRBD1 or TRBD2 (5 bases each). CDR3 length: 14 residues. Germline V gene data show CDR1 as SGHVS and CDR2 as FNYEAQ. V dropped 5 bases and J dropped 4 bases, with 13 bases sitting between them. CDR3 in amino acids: CASSPGAVADTQYF. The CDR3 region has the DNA TGTGCCAGCAGCCCCGGGGCAGTTGCAGATACGCAGTATTTT.

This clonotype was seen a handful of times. The CDR3 loop is CSASTTGGSYEQYF. The CDR3 DNA reads TGCAGCGCTTCCACCACGGGGGGGTCCTACGAGCAGTACTTC. This chain links TRBV29-1 with TRBJ2-7; TRBD2 matches at 8 bases. The trim removed 7 bases at V and 1 base at J, leaving 9 bases unmatched. The CDR3 contains 14 residues. Germline V gene lookup returns CDR1 SQVTM and CDR2 ANQGSEA.

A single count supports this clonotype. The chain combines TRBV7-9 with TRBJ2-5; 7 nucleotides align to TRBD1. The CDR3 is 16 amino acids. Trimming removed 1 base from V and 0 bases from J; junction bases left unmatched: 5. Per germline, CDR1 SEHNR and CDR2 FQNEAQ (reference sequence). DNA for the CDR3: TGTGCCAGCAGCTTAGGGGGACAGCACTACCAAGAGACCCAGTACTTC. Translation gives CASSLGGQHYQETQYF.

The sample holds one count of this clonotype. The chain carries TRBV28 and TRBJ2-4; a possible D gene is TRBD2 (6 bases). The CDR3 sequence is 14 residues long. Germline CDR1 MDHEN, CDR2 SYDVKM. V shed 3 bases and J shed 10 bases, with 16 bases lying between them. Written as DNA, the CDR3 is TGTGCCAGCAGTTTCGAGAGTCGGGGGTATATTCAGTACTTC. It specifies CASSFESRGYIQYF.

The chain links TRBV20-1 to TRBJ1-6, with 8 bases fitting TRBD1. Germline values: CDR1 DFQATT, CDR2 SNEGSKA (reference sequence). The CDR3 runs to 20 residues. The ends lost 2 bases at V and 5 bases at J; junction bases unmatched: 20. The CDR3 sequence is CSARPRRTGSFSPHNSPLHF. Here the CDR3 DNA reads TGCAGTGCTAGACCCCGCCGGACAGGGAGCTTTAGCCCTCATAATTCACCCCTCCACTTT.

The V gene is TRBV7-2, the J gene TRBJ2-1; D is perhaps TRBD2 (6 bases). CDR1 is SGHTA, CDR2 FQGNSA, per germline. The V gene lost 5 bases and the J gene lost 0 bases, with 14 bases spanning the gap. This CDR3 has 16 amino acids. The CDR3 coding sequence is TGTGCCAGCAGCCCAGAAGCGGGCTTCTCCTACAATGAGCAGTTCTTC. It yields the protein CASSPEAGFSYNEQFF.

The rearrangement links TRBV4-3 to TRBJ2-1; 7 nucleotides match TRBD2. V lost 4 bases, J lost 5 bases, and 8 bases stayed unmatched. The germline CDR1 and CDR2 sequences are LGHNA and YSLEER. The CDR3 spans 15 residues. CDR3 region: CASSPGTTAHNEQFF. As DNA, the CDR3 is TGCGCCAGCAGCCCCGGGACTACAGCCCACAATGAGCAGTTCTTC.

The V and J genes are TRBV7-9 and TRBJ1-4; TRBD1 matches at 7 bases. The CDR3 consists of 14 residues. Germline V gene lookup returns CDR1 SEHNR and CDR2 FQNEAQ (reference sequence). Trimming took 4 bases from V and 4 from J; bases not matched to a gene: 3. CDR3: CASSSDRVNEKLFF. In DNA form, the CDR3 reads TGTGCCAGCAGCTCTGACAGGGTTAATGAAAAACTGTTTTTT.

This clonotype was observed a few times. CDR3 region: CASSQGLRQPQHF. The CDR3 bases are TGTGCCAGCAGCCAAGGGCTTCGTCAGCCCCAGCATTTT. The chain couples TRBV3-1 to TRBJ1-5; no reliable D call. Trimming shortened V by 1 base and J by 6 bases, and 7 bases separated the two germline ends. CDR1 is LGHDT, CDR2 YNNKEL, per germline (reference sequence). The CDR3 totals 13 residues.

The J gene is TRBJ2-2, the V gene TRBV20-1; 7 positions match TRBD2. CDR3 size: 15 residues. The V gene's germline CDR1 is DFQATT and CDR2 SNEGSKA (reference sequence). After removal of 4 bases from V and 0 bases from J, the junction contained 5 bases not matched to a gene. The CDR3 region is CSAISSGANTGELFF. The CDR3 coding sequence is TGCAGTGCTATCTCTAGCGGCGCGAACACCGGGGAGCTGTTTTTT.

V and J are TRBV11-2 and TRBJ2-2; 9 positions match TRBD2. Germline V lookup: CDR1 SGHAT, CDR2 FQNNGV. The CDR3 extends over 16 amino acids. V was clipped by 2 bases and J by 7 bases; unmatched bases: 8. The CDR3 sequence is CASSLNAGLAGGELFF. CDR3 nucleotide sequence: TGTGCCAGCAGCTTAAATGCGGGACTAGCCGGCGGGGAGCTGTTTTTT.

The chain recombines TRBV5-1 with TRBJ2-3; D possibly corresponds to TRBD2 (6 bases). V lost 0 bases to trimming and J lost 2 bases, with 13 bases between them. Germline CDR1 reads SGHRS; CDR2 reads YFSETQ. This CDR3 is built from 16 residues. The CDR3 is CASSLGREPSTDTQYF. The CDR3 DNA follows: TGCGCCAGCAGCTTGGGACGGGAGCCATCCACAGATACGCAGTATTTT.

The CDR3 sequence is CASSPGERGLAFF. CDR3 in DNA: TGTGCCAGCAGCCCCGGGGAAAGGGGTCTAGCTTTCTTT. The chain combines TRBV11-2 with TRBJ1-1; the D gene is possibly TRBD1 (5 bases). The germline CDR1 and CDR2 sequences are SGHAT and FQNNGV. V was clipped by 5 bases and J by 10 bases, with 17 bases between them. This CDR3 is 13 amino acids long. Complete variable domain (other parts from reference TRBV11-2 and TRBJ1-1): EAGVAQSPRYKIIEKRQSVAFWCNPISGHATLYWYQQILGQGPKLLIQFQNNGVVDDSQLPKDRFSAERLKGVDSTLKIQPAKLEDSAVYLCASSPGERGLAFFGQGTRLTVV.

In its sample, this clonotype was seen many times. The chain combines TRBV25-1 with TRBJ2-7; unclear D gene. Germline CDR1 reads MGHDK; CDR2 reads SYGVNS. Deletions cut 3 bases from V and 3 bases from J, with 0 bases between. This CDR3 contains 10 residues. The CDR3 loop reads CASSDYEQYF. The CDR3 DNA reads TGTGCCAGCAGTGACTACGAGCAGTACTTC.

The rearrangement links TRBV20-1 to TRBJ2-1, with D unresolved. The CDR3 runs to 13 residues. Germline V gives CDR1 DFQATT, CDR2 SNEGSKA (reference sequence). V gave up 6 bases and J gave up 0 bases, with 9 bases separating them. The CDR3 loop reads CSAGLVSYNEQFF. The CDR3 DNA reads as TGCAGTGCCGGCCTGGTCTCCTACAATGAGCAGTTCTTC.

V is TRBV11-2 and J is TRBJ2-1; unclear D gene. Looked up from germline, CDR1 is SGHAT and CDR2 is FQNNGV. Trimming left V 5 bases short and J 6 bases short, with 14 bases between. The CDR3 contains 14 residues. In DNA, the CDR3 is TGTGCCAGCAGCGTCCCATCTAGAATCAATGAGCAGTTCTTC. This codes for CASSVPSRINEQFF.

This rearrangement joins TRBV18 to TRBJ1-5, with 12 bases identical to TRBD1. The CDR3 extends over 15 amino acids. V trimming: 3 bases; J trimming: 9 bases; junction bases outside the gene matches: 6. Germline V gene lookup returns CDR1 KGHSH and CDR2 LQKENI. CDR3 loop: CASSPGTGGVGPQHF. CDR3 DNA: TGTGCCAGCTCACCCGGGACAGGGGGCGTTGGGCCCCAGCATTTT. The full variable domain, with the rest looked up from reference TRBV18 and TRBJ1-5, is NAGVMQNPRHLVRRRGQEARLRCSPMKGHSHVYWYRQLPEEGLKFMVYLQKENIIDESGMPKERFSAEFPKEGPSILRIQQVVRGDSAAYFCASSPGTGGVGPQHFGDGTRLSIL.

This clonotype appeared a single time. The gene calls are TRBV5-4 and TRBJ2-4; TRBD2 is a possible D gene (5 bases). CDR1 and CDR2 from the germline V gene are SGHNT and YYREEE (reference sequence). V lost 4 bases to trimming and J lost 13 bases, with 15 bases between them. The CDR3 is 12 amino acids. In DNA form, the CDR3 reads TGTGCCAGCAGCGCCATGGGATCGGGGCAGTACTTC. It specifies CASSAMGSGQYF.